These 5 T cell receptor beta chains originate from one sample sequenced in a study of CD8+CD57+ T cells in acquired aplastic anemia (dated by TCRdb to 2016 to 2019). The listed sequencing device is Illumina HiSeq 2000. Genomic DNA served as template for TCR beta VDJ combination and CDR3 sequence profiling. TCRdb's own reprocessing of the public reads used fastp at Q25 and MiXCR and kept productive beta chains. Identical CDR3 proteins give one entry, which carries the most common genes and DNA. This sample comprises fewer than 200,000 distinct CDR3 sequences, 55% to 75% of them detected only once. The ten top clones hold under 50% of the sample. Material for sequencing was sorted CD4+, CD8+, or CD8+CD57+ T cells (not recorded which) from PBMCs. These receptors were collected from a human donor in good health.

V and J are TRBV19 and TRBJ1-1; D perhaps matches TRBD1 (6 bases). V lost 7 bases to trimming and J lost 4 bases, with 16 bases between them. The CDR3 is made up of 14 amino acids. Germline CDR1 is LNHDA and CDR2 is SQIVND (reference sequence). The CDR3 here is CASTLRGGSTEAFF. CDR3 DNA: TGTGCCAGTACCCTCAGGGGAGGAAGCACTGAAGCTTTCTTT.

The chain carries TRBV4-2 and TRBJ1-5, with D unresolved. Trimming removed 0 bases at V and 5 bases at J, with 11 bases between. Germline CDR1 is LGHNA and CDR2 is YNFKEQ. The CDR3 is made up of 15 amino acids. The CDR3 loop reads CASSQDLEEDQPQHF. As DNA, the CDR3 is TGTGCCAGCAGCCAAGATCTTGAGGAGGATCAGCCCCAGCATTTT.

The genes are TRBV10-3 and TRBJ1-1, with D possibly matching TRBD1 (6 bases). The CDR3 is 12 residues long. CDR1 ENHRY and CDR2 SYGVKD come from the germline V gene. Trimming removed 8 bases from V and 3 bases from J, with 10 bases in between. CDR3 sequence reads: CAIQGTDTEAFF. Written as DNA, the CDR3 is TGTGCCATCCAGGGGACGGACACTGAAGCTTTCTTT.

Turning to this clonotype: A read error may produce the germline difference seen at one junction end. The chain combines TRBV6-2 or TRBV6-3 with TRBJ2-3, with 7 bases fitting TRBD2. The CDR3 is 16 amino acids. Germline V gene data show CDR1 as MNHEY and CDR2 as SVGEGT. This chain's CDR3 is CACSPGLADSTDTQYF. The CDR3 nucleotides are TGTGCCTGCAGTCCAGGTCTAGCGGATAGCACAGATACGCAGTATTTT.

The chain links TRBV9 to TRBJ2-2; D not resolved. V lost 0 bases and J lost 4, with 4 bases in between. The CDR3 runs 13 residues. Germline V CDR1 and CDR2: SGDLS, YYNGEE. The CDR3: CASSVVGTGELFF. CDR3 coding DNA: TGTGCCAGCAGCGTAGTAGGCACCGGGGAGCTGTTTTTT.